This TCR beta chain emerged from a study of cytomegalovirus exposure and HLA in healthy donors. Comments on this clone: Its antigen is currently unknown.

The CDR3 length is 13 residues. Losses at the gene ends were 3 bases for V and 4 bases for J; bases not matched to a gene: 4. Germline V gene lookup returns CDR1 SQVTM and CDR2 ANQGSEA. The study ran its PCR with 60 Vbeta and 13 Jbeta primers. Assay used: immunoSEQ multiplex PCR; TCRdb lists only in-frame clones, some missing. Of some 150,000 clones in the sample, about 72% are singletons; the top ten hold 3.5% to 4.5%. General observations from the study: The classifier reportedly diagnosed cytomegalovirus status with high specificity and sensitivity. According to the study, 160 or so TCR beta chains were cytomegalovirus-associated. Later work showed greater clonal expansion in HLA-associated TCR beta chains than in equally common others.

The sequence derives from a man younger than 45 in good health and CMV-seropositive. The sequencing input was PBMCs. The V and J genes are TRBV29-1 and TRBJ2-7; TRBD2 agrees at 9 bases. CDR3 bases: TGCAGCGTTGACGGCGGGGGGGTATACGAGCAGTACTTC. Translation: CSVDGGGVYEQYF.